The T cell receptor beta chain under discussion was sequenced for a study of T-cell memory formation after mild COVID-19 (dated by TCRdb to the early 2020s). A note on the overall study: TCR sequence clusters from the two donors were found to be largely donor specific. In two donors, T-cell clones that expanded and contracted after mild COVID-19 were tracked by sequencing TCRalpha and TCRbeta repertoires over time. The cohort was made up of two young adult volunteers, one female and one male, who were previously healthy.

TCRdb shows the sequencer as Illumina NovaSeq 6000. cDNA libraries for TCRalpha and TCRbeta were prepared by 5'RACE using constant-segment primers, with sample barcodes and unique molecular identifiers added. Trizol reagent was used to extract RNA from every sample. Amplification of the libraries took two PCR steps, and the second step added a second sample barcode plus Illumina TruSeq adapters. Sequencing of libraries was performed on an Illumina NovaSeq with 2 x 150 bp paired-end reads. Turning to the authors' computational methods: The reads were demultiplexed and collapsed into UMI-guided consensus sequences using migec v1.2.7. Using mixcr v2.1.11, UMI consensuses were aligned to TRA and TRB V and J templates and then assembled into clonotypes. Expanded or contracted clonotypes were those called significant by both edgeR and NoisET, with noise models trained on biological replicates. edgeR calls used a false discovery rate-adjusted p below 0.01 and a log2 fold-change threshold of 1. PCA with hierarchical clustering of max-normalized trajectories of the 1000 most abundant clonotypes was used as exploratory dynamics analysis. Each responding clone was given a CD4 or CD8 phenotype based on the CD4+ and CD8+ repertoires, which had been sequenced separately. TCRdb cleaned the public reads at Q25 with fastp, built clones with MiXCR and kept in-frame beta chains. Each record represents a unique CDR3 protein, reported with the most common genes and DNA among its rows. These V and J calls rely on TCRdb rather than the paper's analysis. Here the sample has 400,000 to 500,000 distinct CDR3 sequences; about 19% occur a single time. The ten largest clones represent 8.4% of the sample.

Including the terminal cysteine and phenylalanine, the CDR3 comprises 15 residues. The kept DNA is CDR3 alone, 45 bases in frame from the first base. CDR1 and CDR2, looked up from the germline V gene, are KGHSH and LQKENI. V is cut by 2 bases and J by 4 bases, and the space between the germline ends is 12 bases. The paper as a whole reports these results and caveats: Whether the second-wave clones peaking on day 37 were SARS-CoV-2 specific was not confirmed. From day 15 to 85, contracting clones showed balanced CD4/CD8 phenotypes, whereas a second wave of clones that expanded from day 15 to 37 leaned towards CD4+. Contracting CD4+ clones appeared mostly in the CM and EM memory subsets, whereas CD8+ clones were enriched in EMRA. The study covered only a couple of mild cases, and larger cohorts including severe cases with pre-infection samples were considered necessary. The detection of some responding clones in pre-infection memory suggests that pre-existing cross-reactive memory T cells joined the SARS-CoV-2 response.

As regards this clonotype: Its antigen remains unidentified. Per-base quality was not reported, and no clone a single base away is much larger than it.

PBMCs were isolated by Ficoll-Paque density gradient centrifugation. Source material: PBMCs or a T cell subset sorted from them (not recorded which). The V and J segments used are TRBV18 and TRBJ2-1; perhaps TRBD2 is the D gene, with 6 bases matching. The clonotype was recovered from an adult woman who had mild COVID-19 (a few samples of this study predate the infection). The sample titles of this study are shuffled in the database, so cell type and time point are left out; the donor was told from shared clones. The CDR3 protein sequence reads: CASSPERALYNEQFF. The base sequence is TGTGCCAGCTCACCAGAGCGGGCCCTGTACAATGAGCAGTTCTTC. The full variable domain, with segments outside the CDR3 supplied by the reference TRBV18 and TRBJ2-1 proteins, appears as NAGVMQNPRHLVRRRGQEARLRCSPMKGHSHVYWYRQLPEEGLKFMVYLQKENIIDESGMPKERFSAEFPKEGPSILRIQQVVRGDSAAYFCASSPERALYNEQFFGPGTRLTVL.